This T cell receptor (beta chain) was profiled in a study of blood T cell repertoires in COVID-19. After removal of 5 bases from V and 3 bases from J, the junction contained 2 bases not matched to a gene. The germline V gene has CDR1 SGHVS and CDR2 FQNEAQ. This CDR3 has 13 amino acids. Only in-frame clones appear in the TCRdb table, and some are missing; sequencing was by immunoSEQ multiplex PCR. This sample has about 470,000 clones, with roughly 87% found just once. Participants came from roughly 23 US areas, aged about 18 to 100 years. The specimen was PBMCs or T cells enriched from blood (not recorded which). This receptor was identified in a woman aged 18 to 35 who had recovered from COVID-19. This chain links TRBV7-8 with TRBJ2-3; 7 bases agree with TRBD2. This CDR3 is CASSMRGTDTQYF. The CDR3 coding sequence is TGTGCCAGCAGCATGCGGGGGACAGATACGCAGTATTTT. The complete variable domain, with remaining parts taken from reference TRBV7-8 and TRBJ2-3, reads GAGVSQSPRYKVAKRGQDVALRCDPISGHVSLFWYQQALGQGPEFLTYFQNEAQLDKSGLPSDRFFAERPEGSVSTLKIQRTQQEDSAVYLCASSMRGTDTQYFGPGTRLTVL.